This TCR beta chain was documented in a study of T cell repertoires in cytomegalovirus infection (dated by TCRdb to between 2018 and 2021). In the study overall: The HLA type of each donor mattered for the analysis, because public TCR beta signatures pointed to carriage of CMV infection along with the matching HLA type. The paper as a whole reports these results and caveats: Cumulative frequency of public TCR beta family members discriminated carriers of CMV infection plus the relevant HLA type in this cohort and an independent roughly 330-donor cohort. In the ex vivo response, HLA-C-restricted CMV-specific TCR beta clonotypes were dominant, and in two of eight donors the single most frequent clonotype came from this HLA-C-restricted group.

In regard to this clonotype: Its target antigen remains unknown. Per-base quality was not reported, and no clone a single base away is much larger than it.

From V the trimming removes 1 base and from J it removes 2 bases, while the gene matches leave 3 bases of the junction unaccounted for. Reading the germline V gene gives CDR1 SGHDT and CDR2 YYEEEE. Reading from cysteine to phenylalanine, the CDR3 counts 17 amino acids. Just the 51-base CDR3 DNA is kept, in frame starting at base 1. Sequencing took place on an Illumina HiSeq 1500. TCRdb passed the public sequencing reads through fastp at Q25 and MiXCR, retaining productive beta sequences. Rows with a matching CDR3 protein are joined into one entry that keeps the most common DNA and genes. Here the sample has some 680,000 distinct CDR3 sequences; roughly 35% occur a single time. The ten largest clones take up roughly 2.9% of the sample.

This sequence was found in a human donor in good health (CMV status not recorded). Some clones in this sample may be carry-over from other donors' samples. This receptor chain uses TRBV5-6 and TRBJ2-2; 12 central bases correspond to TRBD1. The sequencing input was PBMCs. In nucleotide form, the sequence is TGTGCCAGCAGCTTGCCCGGGACAGGGGGCAACACCGGGGAGCTGTTTTTT. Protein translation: CASSLPGTGGNTGELFF.